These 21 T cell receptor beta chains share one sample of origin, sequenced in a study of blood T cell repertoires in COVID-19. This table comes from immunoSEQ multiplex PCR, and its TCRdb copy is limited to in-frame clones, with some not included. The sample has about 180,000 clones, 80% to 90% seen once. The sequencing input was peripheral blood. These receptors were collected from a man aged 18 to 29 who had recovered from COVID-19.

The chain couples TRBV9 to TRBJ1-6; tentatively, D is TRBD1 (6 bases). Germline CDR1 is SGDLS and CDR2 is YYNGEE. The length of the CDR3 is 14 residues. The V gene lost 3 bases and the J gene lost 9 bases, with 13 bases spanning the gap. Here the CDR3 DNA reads TGTGCCAGCAGCGCAGGGGTCGCGGGTTCACCCCTCCACTTT. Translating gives CASSAGVAGSPLHF.

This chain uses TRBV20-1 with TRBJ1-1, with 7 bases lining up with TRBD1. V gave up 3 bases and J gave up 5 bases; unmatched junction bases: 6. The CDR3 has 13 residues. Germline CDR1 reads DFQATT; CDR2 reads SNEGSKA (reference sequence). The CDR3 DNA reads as TGCAGTGCTAGTCAGGGGGGTATGACTGAAGCTTTCTTT. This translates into CSASQGGMTEAFF.

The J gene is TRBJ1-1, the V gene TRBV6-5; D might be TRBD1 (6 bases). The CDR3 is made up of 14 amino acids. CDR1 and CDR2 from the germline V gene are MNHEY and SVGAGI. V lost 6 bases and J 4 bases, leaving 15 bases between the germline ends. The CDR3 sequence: CASRKDSWATEAFF. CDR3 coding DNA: TGTGCCAGCAGGAAGGACAGTTGGGCCACTGAAGCTTTCTTT.

CDR3 sequence reads: CASRQYGTRTDTQYF. For the CDR3, the DNA is TGTGCCAGCAGGCAATACGGGACTCGCACAGATACGCAGTATTTT. The genes are TRBV7-8 and TRBJ2-3; TRBD2 is a possible D gene (6 bases). This CDR3 has 15 residues. Germline CDR1 is SGHVS and CDR2 is FQNEAQ. The V and J ends lost 6 bases and 1 base respectively, with 14 bases between them.

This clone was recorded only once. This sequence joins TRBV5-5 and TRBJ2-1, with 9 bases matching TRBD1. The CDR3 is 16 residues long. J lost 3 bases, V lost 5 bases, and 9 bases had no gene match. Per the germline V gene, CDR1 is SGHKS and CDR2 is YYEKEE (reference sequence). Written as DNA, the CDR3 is TGTGCCAGCAGTTACACAGGGGGCCTTAACTACAATGAGCAGTTCTTC. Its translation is CASSYTGGLNYNEQFF.

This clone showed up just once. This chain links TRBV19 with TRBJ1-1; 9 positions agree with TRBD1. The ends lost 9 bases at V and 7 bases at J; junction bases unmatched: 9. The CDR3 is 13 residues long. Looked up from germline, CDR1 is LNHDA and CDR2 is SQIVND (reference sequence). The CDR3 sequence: CASLTGTGSEAFF. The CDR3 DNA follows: TGTGCCAGCTTAACCGGGACAGGGAGTGAAGCTTTCTTT.

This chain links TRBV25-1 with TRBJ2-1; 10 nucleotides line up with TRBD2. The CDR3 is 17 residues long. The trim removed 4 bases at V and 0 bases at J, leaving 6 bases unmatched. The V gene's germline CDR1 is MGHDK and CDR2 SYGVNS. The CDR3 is CASSALTSGYSYNEQFF. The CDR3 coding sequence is TGTGCCAGCAGTGCTTTGACTAGCGGGTACTCCTACAATGAGCAGTTCTTC.

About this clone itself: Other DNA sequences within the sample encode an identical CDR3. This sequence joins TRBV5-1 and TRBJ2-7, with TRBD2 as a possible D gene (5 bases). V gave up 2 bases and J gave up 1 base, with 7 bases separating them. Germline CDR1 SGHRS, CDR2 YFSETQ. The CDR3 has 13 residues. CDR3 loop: CASSLERSYEQYF. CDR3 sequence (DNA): TGCGCCAGCAGCTTAGAGCGGTCCTACGAGCAGTACTTC.

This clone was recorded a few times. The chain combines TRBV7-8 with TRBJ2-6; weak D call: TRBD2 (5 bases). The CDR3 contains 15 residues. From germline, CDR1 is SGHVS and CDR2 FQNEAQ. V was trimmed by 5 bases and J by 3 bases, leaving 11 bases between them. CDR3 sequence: CASSQRSSGANVLTF. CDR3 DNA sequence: TGTGCCAGCAGCCAGCGGAGTAGTGGGGCCAACGTCCTGACTTTC.

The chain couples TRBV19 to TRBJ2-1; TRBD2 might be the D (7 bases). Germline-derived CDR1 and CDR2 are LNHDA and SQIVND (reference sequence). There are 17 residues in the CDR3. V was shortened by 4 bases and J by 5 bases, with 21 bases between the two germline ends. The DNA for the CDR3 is TGTGCCAGTAGTACGCGGGGGAACAGGGTCTTGGACAATGAGCAGTTCTTC. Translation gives CASSTRGNRVLDNEQFF.

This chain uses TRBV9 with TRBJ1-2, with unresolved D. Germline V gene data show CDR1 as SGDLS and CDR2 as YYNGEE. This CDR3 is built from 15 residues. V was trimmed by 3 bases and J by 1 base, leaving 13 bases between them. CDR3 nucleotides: TGTGCCAGCAGCGGACCCGACGGAGGTAACTATGGCTACACCTTC. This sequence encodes CASSGPDGGNYGYTF. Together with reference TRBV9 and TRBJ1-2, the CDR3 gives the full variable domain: DSGVTQTPKHLITATGQRVTLRCSPRSGDLSVYWYQQSLDQGLQFLIQYYNGEERAKGNILERFSAQQFPDLHSELNLSSLELGDSALYFCASSGPDGGNYGYTFGSGTRLTVV.

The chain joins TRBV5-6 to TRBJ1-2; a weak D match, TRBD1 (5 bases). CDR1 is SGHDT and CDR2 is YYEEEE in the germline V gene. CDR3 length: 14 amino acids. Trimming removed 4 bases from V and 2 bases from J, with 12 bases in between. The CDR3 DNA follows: TGTGCCAGCAGCCGGACACAGAGAAACTATGGCTACACCTTC. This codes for CASSRTQRNYGYTF.

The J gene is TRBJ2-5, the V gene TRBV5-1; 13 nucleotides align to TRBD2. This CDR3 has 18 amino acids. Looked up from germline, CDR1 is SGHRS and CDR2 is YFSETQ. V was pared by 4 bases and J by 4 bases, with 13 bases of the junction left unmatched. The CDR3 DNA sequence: TGCGCCAGCAGCCCCTCCGAGACTAGCGGGAGGAAGCTAGAGACCCAGTACTTC. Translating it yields CASSPSETSGRKLETQYF.

The CDR3, as DNA: TGTGCCACCAGTCCGACAGGGCTTATAGCTGAAGCTTTCTTT. Its translation: CATSPTGLIAEAFF. The chain has TRBV24-1 and TRBJ1-1; 7 positions agree with TRBD1. Germline-derived CDR1 and CDR2 are KGHDR and SFDVKD. With 6 bases clipped from V and 6 bases from J, the junction kept 9 bases outside the gene matches. This CDR3 region has 14 residues.

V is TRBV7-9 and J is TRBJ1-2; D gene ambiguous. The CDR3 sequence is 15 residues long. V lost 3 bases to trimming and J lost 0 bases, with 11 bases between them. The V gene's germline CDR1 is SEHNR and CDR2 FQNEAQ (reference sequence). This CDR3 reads CASSFSGSSNYGYTF. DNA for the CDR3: TGTGCCAGCAGCTTTTCAGGTTCCTCTAACTATGGCTACACCTTC.

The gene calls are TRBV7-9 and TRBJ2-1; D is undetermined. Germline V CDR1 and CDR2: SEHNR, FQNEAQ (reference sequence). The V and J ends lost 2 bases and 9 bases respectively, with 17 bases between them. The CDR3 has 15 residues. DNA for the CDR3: TGTGCCAGCAGCTTAAGCCCCCACCCCCCCGGTGAGCAGTTCTTC. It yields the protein CASSLSPHPPGEQFF.

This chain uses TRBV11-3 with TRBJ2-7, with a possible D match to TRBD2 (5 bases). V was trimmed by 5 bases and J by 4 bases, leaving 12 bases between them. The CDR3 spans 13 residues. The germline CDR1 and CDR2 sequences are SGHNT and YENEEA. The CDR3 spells CASSPGKPYEQYF. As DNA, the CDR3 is TGTGCCAGCAGCCCCGGGAAGCCATACGAGCAGTACTTC.

This CDR3 reads CASRSPTGSYEQYF. The CDR3 DNA reads as TGTGCCAGCAGATCCCCGACAGGGTCCTACGAGCAGTACTTC. The chain carries TRBV7-8 and TRBJ2-7, with TRBD1 identical over 7 bases. The CDR3 runs to 14 residues. The germline CDR1 and CDR2 sequences are SGHVS and FQNEAQ. With 6 bases clipped from V and 1 base from J, the junction kept 6 bases outside the gene matches.

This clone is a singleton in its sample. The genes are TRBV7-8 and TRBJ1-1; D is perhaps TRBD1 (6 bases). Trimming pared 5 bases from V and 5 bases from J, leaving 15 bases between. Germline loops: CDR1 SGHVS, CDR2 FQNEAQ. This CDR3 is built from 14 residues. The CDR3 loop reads CASSLSGGETEAFF. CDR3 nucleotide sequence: TGTGCCAGCAGCCTCAGTGGGGGCGAAACTGAAGCTTTCTTT. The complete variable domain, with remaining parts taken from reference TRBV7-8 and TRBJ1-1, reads GAGVSQSPRYKVAKRGQDVALRCDPISGHVSLFWYQQALGQGPEFLTYFQNEAQLDKSGLPSDRFFAERPEGSVSTLKIQRTQQEDSAVYLCASSLSGGETEAFFGQGTRLTVV.

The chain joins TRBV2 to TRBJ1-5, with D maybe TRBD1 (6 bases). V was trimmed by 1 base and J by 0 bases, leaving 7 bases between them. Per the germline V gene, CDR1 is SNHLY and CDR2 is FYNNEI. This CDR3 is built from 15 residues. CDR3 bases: TGTGCCAGCAGTGAAGAGGGGGATAGCAATCAGCCCCAGCATTTT. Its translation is CASSEEGDSNQPQHF.

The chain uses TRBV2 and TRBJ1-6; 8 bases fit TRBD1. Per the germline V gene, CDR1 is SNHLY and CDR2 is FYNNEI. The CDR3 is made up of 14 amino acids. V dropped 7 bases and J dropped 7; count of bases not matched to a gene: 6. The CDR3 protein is CASIRDRRNSPLHF. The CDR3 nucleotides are TGTGCCAGCATCCGGGACAGGCGAAATTCACCCCTCCACTTT.